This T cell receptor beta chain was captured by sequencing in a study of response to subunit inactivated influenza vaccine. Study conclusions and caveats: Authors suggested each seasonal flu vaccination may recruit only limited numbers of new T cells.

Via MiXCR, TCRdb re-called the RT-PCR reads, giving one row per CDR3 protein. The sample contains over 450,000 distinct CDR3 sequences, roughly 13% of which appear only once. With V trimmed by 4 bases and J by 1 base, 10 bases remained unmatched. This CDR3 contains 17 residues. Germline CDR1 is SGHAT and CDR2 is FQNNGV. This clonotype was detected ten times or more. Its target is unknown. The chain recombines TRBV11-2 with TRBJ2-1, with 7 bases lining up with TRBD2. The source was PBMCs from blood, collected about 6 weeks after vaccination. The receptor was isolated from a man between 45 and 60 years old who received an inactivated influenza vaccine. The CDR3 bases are TGTGCCAGCAGCTCAAACTTGGGGGGGAGATCCTACAATGAGCAGTTCTTC. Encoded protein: CASSSNLGGRSYNEQFF.